Described below is a single TCR beta chain sequence and its context. The antigen it binds to is not known. No per-base quality is available; no much larger clone lies one base away. Sequencing was performed on an Illumina HiSeq 2500. Quantitative 5'-RACE with molecular barcodes was used to prepare TCR beta libraries. Regarding the original processing steps: A new computational method based on a probabilistic model of VDJ rearrangement was used to identify disease-linked TCR variants. Using fastp trimming at Q25 and MiXCR clonotype assembly, TCRdb reanalyzed the public sequencing data and kept in-frame beta chains. Every entry covers one CDR3 protein and lists the most common genes and DNA from its rows. TCRdb, not the original authors, processed these V and J calls. The sample includes about 130,000 distinct CDR3 sequences, with over 6.5% observed a single time. 9.5% to 15% of the sample is held by the ten biggest clonotypes.

This record comes from a study of CD8 T cells in ankylosing spondylitis (dated by TCRdb to 2015 to 2018). For context, the study as a whole: The study profiled T cell receptor beta repertoires in healthy donors and ankylosing spondylitis patients to find disease-linked TCR variants. The full study cohort comprised about 23 ankylosing spondylitis patients and 110 or so healthy donors. Peripheral blood was sampled, and synovial fluid was also collected from ankylosing spondylitis patients. The study at large found these results: The disease-linked clones showed a CD8+ phenotype and occurred at relatively low frequencies in peripheral blood. Blood from ankylosing spondylitis patients appeared to be characterized by a TCR beta motif composed of roughly 8 highly homologous amino acid variants. The disease-linked clones were reported to be significantly enriched in matched synovial fluid samples from ankylosing spondylitis patients. Some motif variants had previously been reported in the synovial fluid and blood of reactive arthritis patients, which suggests shared mechanisms of disease initiation.

Sequences ENHRY (CDR1) and SYGVKD (CDR2) are obtained from the germline V gene. The CDR3, cysteine through phenylalanine, is 16 amino acids long. Only the CDR3 portion is preserved as DNA: 48 bases, with reading frame beginning at the first base. Ends trimmed: V by 0 bases, J by 4 bases; bases unmatched to a gene: 4. This TCR derives from a male donor with ankylosing spondylitis or in good health (not recorded which). The chain uses TRBV10-3 and TRBJ2-3; the junction holds 10 bases that match TRBD2. Sequences were obtained from blood, either unsorted or a sorted T cell fraction (not recorded which). The CDR3 region reads CAISESSGRPPDTQYF. The nucleotide sequence reads as follows: TGTGCCATCAGTGAGTCTAGCGGGAGGCCCCCAGATACGCAGTATTTT.